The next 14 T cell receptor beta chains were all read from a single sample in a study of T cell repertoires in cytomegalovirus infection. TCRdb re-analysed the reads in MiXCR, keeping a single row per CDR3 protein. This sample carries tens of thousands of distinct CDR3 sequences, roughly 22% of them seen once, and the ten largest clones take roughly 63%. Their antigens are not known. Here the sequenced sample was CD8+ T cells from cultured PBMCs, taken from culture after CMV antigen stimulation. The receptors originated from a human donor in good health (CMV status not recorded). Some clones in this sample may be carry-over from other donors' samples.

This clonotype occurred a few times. CDR3 nucleotides: TGTGCCAGCAGCCGCTCCATGGGACTCGAATCGTTCTTC. Translating gives CASSRSMGLESFF. V usage is TRBV7-6 and J usage is TRBJ2-1, with D possibly matching TRBD2 (6 bases). The CDR3 length is 13 residues. Trimming left V 5 bases short and J 15 bases short, with 20 bases between. Germline values: CDR1 SGHVS, CDR2 FNYEAQ.

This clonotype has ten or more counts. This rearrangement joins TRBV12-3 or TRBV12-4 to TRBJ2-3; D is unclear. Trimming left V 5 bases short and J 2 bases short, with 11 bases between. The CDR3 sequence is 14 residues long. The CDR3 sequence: CASSRIGNTDTQYF. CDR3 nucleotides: TGTGCCAGCAGTCGTATAGGGAACACAGATACGCAGTATTTT.

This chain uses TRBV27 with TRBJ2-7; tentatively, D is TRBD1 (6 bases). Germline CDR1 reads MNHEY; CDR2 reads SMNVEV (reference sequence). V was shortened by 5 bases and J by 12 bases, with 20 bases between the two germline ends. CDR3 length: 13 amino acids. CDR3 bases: TGTGCCAGCAGTCCAGGGGTCATCTGGGGTTGGTACTTC. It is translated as CASSPGVIWGWYF.

The CDR3, as DNA: TGTGCCAGTAGTATCGTGGGGGGGGAGGACATTCAGTACTTC. This gives the protein CASSIVGGEDIQYF. The rearrangement uses TRBV19 and TRBJ2-4, with 7 bases lining up with TRBD2. Per the germline V gene, CDR1 is LNHDA and CDR2 is SQIVND (reference sequence). The CDR3 contains 14 residues. The J segment lost 8 bases and the V segment lost 3 bases, leaving 7 bases of the junction unmatched. Combining the CDR3 with reference TRBV19 and TRBJ2-4 gives the whole variable domain DGGITQSPKYLFRKEGQNVTLSCEQNLNHDAMYWYRQDPGQGLRLIYYSQIVNDFQKGDIAEGYSVSREKKESFPLTVTSAQKNPTAFYLCASSIVGGEDIQYFGAGTRLSVL.

The CDR3 loop reads CASSWLILAGGSNEQFF. DNA of the CDR3: TGTGCCAGCAGCTGGCTCATACTAGCGGGGGGAAGTAATGAGCAGTTCTTC. The chain combines TRBV11-2 with TRBJ2-1, with 12 bases lining up with TRBD2. The germline V gene has CDR1 SGHAT and CDR2 FQNNGV. Unmatched junction bases numbered 11, after V lost 4 bases and J lost 7 bases. The CDR3 contains 17 residues.

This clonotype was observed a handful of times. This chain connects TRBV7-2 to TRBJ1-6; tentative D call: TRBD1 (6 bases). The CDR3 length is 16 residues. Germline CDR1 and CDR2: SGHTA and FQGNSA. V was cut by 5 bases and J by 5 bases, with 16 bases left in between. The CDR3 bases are TGTGCCAGCAGCCTAGAGGGGGTATGGGATAATTCACCCCTCCACTTT. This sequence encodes CASSLEGVWDNSPLHF.

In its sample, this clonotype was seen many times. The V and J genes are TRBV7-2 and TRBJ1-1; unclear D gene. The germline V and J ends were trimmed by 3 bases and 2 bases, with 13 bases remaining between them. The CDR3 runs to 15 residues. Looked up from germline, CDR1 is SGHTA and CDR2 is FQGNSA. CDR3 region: CASSFPEYRNTEAFF. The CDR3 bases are TGTGCCAGCAGCTTCCCGGAGTATAGAAACACTGAAGCTTTCTTT.

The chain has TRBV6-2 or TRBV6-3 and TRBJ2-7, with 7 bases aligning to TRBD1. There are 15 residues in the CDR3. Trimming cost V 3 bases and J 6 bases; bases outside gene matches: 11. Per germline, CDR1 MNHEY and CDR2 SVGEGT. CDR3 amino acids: CASSYETGLHTEQYF. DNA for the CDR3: TGTGCCAGCAGTTATGAGACAGGGTTGCACACCGAGCAGTACTTC.

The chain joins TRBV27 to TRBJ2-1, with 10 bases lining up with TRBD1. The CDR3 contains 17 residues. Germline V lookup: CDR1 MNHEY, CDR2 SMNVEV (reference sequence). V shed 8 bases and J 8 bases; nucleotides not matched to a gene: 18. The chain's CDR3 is CASPPKPTGGVEHEQFF. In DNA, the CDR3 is TGTGCCAGCCCTCCAAAGCCGACAGGGGGCGTTGAACATGAGCAGTTCTTC.

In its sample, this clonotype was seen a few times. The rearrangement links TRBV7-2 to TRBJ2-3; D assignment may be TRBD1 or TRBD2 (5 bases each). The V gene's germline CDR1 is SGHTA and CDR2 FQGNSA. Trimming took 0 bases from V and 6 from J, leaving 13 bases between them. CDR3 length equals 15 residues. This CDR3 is CASSLASGWGDTQYF. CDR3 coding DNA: TGTGCCAGCAGCTTAGCCAGCGGTTGGGGGGATACGCAGTATTTT.

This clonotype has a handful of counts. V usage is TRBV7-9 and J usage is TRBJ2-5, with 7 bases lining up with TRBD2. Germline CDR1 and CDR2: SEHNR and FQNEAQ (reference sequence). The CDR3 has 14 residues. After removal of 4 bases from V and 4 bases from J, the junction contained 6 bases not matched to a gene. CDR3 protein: CASSSTSPRETQYF. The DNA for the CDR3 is TGTGCCAGCAGCTCGACTAGCCCACGAGAGACCCAGTACTTC.

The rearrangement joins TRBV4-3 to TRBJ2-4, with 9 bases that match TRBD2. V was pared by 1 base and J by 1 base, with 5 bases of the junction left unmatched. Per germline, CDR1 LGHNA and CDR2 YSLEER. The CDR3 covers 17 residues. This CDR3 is CASSQGRLAEAKNIQYF. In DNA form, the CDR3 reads TGCGCCAGCAGCCAAGGACGACTAGCGGAGGCCAAAAACATTCAGTACTTC.

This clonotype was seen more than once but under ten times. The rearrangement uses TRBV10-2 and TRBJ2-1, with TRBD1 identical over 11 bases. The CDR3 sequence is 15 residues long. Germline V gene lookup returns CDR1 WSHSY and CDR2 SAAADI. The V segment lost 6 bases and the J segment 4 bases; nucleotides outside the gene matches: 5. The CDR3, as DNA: TGCGCCAGCAGACCGGACAGGGGGCCGTACAATGAGCAGTTCTTC. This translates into CASRPDRGPYNEQFF.

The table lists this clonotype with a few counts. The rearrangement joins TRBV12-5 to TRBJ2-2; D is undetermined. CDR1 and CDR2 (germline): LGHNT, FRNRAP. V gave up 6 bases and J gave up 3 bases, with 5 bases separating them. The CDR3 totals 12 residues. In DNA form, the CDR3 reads TGTGCTAGTGGCATCCACACCGGGGAGCTGTTTTTT. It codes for CASGIHTGELFF.